The 25 T cell receptor beta chains below were found in one sample sequenced in a study of blood T cell repertoires in COVID-19. The repertoire was sequenced with immunoSEQ multiplex PCR; TCRdb's copy has only in-frame clones and lacks some. The sample holds fewer than 200,000 clones, roughly 80% seen once. The sample consisted of peripheral blood. These receptors all come from a woman aged 40 to 55 with COVID-19, enrolled during active disease.

V usage is TRBV6-6 and J usage is TRBJ2-3; the match to TRBD2 covers 10 bases. This CDR3 contains 15 residues. CDR1 is MNHNY and CDR2 is SVGAGI in the germline V gene (reference sequence). V trimming: 5 bases; J trimming: 5 bases; junction bases outside the gene matches: 7. DNA of the CDR3: TGTGCCAGCAGTCGATCCCGGACTAGCGGAGATACGCAGTATTTT. This translates into CASSRSRTSGDTQYF.

The genes are TRBV18 and TRBJ1-2, with D tentatively TRBD1 (5 bases). In germline, CDR1 is KGHSH, CDR2 LQKENI. This CDR3 is 19 amino acids long. Deletions cut 2 bases from V and 2 bases from J, with 24 bases between. The CDR3 region has the DNA TGTGCCAGCTCACCAAGGGTCGCGCAGGGAGGTTTGGCGAACTATGGCTACACCTTC. It translates to CASSPRVAQGGLANYGYTF.

This clone was detected once. The rearrangement links TRBV12-3 or TRBV12-4 to TRBJ2-7, with 8 positions matching TRBD1. V shed 7 bases, J shed 5 bases, and the junction held 7 bases outside the gene matches. The CDR3 covers 13 residues. The CDR3 sequence is CASMAGGGHEQYF. CDR3 bases: TGTGCCAGCATGGCAGGGGGCGGCCACGAGCAGTACTTC.

The rearrangement links TRBV7-8 to TRBJ1-2; D is unresolved. This CDR3 has 14 residues. Germline CDR1 SGHVS, CDR2 FQNEAQ. V lost 5 bases and J lost 4, with 14 bases in between. CDR3 bases: TGTGCCAGCAGCACCCCCACTGCCCCCTATGGCTACACCTTC. Residues: CASSTPTAPYGYTF.

The J gene is TRBJ2-1, the V gene TRBV19, with TRBD2 matching 11 bases. Germline CDR1 reads LNHDA; CDR2 reads SQIVND (reference sequence). The CDR3 has 16 residues. Trimming removed 7 bases from V and 4 bases from J; junction bases left unmatched: 9. As DNA, the CDR3 is TGTGCCAGTACCCCGAGAGGGACTAGCGGATACAATGAGCAGTTCTTC. It is translated as CASTPRGTSGYNEQFF.

The V call is TRBV6-5, the J call TRBJ2-2, with TRBD2 matching 7 bases. The germline CDR1 and CDR2 sequences are MNHEY and SVGAGI. The CDR3 length is 14 residues. V shed 0 bases and J 6 bases; nucleotides not matched to a gene: 1. Written as DNA, the CDR3 is TGTGCCAGCAGTTACTCGGGGAGGGCCGGGGAGCTGTTTTTT. As protein: CASSYSGRAGELFF.

The chain is built from TRBV27 and TRBJ2-1; TRBD2 matches at 9 bases. V shed 7 bases and J 6 bases; nucleotides not matched to a gene: 10. The CDR3 is made up of 15 amino acids. Germline CDR1 is MNHEY and CDR2 is SMNVEV (reference sequence). CDR3 nucleotides: TGTGCCAGCATTAAGGGGGGACTAGCCCTCAATGAGCAGTTCTTC. The encoded protein is CASIKGGLALNEQFF.

The V call is TRBV12-3 or TRBV12-4, the J call TRBJ2-3; no firm D call. Trimming removed 4 bases from V and 2 bases from J, with 4 bases in between. This CDR3 has 12 amino acids. For the CDR3, the DNA is TGTGCCAGCAGTTATAACACAGATACGCAGTATTTT. This gives the protein CASSYNTDTQYF.

This chain uses TRBV12-3 or TRBV12-4 with TRBJ2-2, with D unclear. This CDR3 region has 11 residues. Deletions cut 6 bases from V and 7 bases from J, with 6 bases between. Written as DNA, the CDR3 is TGTGCCAGCAGCCCCAGCGGGGAGCTGTTTTTT. This sequence encodes CASSPSGELFF.

The chain combines TRBV4-1 with TRBJ2-1; D remains ambiguous. Trimming shortened V by 1 base and J by 4 bases, and 8 bases separated the two germline ends. The CDR3 sequence is 14 residues long. Germline assignment: CDR1 MGHRA and CDR2 YSYEKL. In nucleotides, the CDR3 is TGCGCCAGCAGCCAAGTTAATAGTTACAATGAGCAGTTCTTC. Residues: CASSQVNSYNEQFF.

The chain combines TRBV6-6 with TRBJ1-4; no firm D call. The CDR3 extends over 11 amino acids. In germline, CDR1 is MNHNY, CDR2 SVGAGI (reference sequence). V dropped 6 bases and J dropped 4 bases, with 3 bases sitting between them. CDR3 DNA: TGTGCCAGCAGCGGTAATGAAAAACTGTTTTTT. It is translated as CASSGNEKLFF.

This chain connects TRBV19 to TRBJ1-1, with 7 bases matching TRBD1. This CDR3 has 14 residues. V was pared by 6 bases and J by 2 bases, with 6 bases of the junction left unmatched. Germline CDR1 is LNHDA and CDR2 is SQIVND (reference sequence). The CDR3 region is CASRAGTANTEAFF. The CDR3, as DNA: TGTGCCAGTAGGGCCGGGACAGCAAACACTGAAGCTTTCTTT.

The chain is built from TRBV6-6 and TRBJ1-5; D is uncertain. The CDR3 is 12 residues long. Germline CDR1 and CDR2: MNHNY and SVGAGI (reference sequence). Trimming took off 2 bases at V and 6 bases at J, with 5 bases between the two ends. CDR3 in amino acids: CASSYPGQPQHF. As DNA, the CDR3 is TGTGCCAGCAGTTACCCCGGTCAGCCCCAGCATTTT.

This chain links TRBV19 with TRBJ1-1, with D unclear. V lost 6 bases and J 1 base, leaving 9 bases between the germline ends. The CDR3 loop spans 13 amino acids. Germline-derived CDR1 and CDR2 are LNHDA and SQIVND (reference sequence). CDR3 loop: CASRPVTNTEAFF. The CDR3 DNA is TGTGCCAGTAGACCAGTAACGAACACTGAAGCTTTCTTT.

The V gene is TRBV27, the J gene TRBJ2-1; 7 bases agree with TRBD1. Germline lookup yields CDR1 MNHEY and CDR2 SMNVEV (reference sequence). The CDR3 totals 13 residues. Unmatched junction bases numbered 2, after V lost 4 bases and J lost 5 bases. This CDR3 reads CASSSGTDNEQFF. CDR3 DNA: TGTGCCAGCAGTTCCGGGACAGACAATGAGCAGTTCTTC.

The chain uses TRBV7-9 and TRBJ1-3; D remains ambiguous. The CDR3 loop spans 13 amino acids. The germline V gene encodes CDR1 SEHNR and CDR2 FQNEAQ (reference sequence). V lost 11 bases, J lost 0 bases, and 11 bases lay in between. In DNA form, the CDR3 reads TGTGCCTGCCGGTCAGGCTCTGGAAACACCATATATTTT. Protein sequence: CACRSGSGNTIYF.

This clone was seen a few times. The genes are TRBV30 and TRBJ1-2; D might be TRBD1 (5 bases). Trimming stripped 1 base from V and 4 bases from J, with 10 bases between. The CDR3 runs 13 residues. Germline CDR1 is GTSNPN and CDR2 is SVGIG (reference sequence). DNA of the CDR3: TGTGCCTGGAGTGCAGGGCCGGGCTATGGCTACACCTTC. Translating gives CAWSAGPGYGYTF.

The gene calls are TRBV9 and TRBJ1-3; 9 bases fit TRBD1. Germline V gene lookup returns CDR1 SGDLS and CDR2 YYNGEE. The CDR3 consists of 18 residues. The junction had 7 bases not matched to a gene; V was cut back by 0 bases and J by 0 bases. The CDR3, as DNA: TGTGCCAGCAGCGTAGGTCTGGGACAGGGCTACTCTGGAAACACCATATATTTT. This encodes CASSVGLGQGYSGNTIYF.

This rearrangement joins TRBV6-5 to TRBJ2-7, with a tentative D call TRBD1 (5 bases). Germline CDR1 MNHEY, CDR2 SVGAGI. The CDR3 contains 13 residues. V lost 7 bases and J lost 7, with 17 bases in between. In nucleotides, the CDR3 is TGTGCCAGCACCCTCACAGCCAGGGAAGAGCAGTACGTC. This codes for CASTLTAREEQYV.

This sequence joins TRBV29-1 and TRBJ2-1, with 15 bases matching TRBD2. Germline V CDR1 and CDR2: SQVTM, ANQGSEA. Trimming took 4 bases from V and 9 from J; bases not matched to a gene: 7. The CDR3 is made up of 15 amino acids. CDR3 amino acids: CSVAGLAGGLREQFF. The CDR3, as DNA: TGCAGCGTTGCCGGACTAGCGGGGGGGCTTCGTGAGCAGTTCTTC.

The V call is TRBV9, the J call TRBJ2-3; a possible D gene is TRBD2 (6 bases). The V gene's germline CDR1 is SGDLS and CDR2 YYNGEE. V gave up 2 bases and J gave up 6 bases, with 13 bases separating them. The CDR3 extends over 14 amino acids. DNA of the CDR3: TGTGCCAGCAGCGTGCGGGACCCTATCGATACGCAGTATTTT. Protein product: CASSVRDPIDTQYF.

The J gene is TRBJ2-3, the V gene TRBV5-1; TRBD1 might be the D (6 bases). The CDR3 covers 14 residues. The V gene lost 2 bases and the J gene lost 2 bases, with 9 bases spanning the gap. Germline loops: CDR1 SGHRS, CDR2 YFSETQ. The chain's CDR3 is CASSLGGPTDTQYF. DNA for the CDR3: TGCGCCAGCAGCTTAGGGGGACCCACAGATACGCAGTATTTT.

The chain has TRBV27 and TRBJ2-1; 11 positions match TRBD2. Per the germline V gene, CDR1 is MNHEY and CDR2 is SMNVEV (reference sequence). CDR3 length equals 16 residues. V lost 7 bases and J lost 5; bases outside the gene matches: 10. The CDR3: CASKIPGTSGDNEQFF. CDR3 DNA: TGTGCCAGCAAAATACCCGGGACTAGCGGTGACAATGAGCAGTTCTTC.

The chain links TRBV5-4 to TRBJ2-3; no clear D gene. This CDR3 region has 12 residues. Trimming removed 3 bases at V and 2 bases at J, with 4 bases between. Per germline, CDR1 SGHNT and CDR2 YYREEE (reference sequence). This chain's CDR3 is CASSSYTDTQYF. In nucleotides, the CDR3 is TGTGCCAGCAGCTCTTACACAGATACGCAGTATTTT.

This clone occurred a few times. V usage is TRBV9 and J usage is TRBJ2-7, with D perhaps matching TRBD1 (6 bases). CDR1 SGDLS and CDR2 YYNGEE come from the germline V gene. The CDR3 length is 14 residues. V was trimmed by 4 bases and J by 6 bases, leaving 17 bases between them. CDR3 DNA sequence: TGTGCCAGCAGCTTACACCAGGGGTTCGGCGAGCAGTACTTC. Translating gives CASSLHQGFGEQYF.